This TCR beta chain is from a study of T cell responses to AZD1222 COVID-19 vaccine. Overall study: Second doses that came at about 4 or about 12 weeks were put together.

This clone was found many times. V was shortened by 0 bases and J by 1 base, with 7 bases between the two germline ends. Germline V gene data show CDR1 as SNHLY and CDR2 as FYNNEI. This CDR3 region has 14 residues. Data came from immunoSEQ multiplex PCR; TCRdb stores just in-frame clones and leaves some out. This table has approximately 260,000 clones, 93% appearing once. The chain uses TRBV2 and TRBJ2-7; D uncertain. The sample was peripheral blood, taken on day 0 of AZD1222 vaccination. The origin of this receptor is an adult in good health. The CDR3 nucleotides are TGTGCCAGCAGTGAAGCGGGGTGGTCCTACGAGCAGTACTTC. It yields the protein CASSEAGWSYEQYF.